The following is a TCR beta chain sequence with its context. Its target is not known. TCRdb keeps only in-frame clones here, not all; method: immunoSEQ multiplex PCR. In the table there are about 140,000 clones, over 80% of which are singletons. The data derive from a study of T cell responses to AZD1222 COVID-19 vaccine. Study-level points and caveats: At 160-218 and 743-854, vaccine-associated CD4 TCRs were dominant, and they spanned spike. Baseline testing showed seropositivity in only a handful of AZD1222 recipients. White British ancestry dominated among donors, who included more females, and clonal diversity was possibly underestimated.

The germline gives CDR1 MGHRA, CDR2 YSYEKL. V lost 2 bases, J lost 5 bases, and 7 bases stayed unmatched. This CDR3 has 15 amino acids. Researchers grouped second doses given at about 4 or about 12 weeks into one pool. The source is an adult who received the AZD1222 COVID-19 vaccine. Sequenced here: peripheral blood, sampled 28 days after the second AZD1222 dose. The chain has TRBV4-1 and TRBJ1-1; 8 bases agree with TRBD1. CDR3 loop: CASSQTSDRDTEAFF. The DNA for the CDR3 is TGCGCCAGCAGCCAAACGTCGGACAGGGATACTGAAGCTTTCTTT.